The 13 T cell receptor beta chains listed next were all sequenced from one sample in a study of T cells after yellow fever vaccination. TCRdb processed the 5' RACE reads anew with MiXCR; each CDR3 protein has one entry. The table lists about 75,000 distinct CDR3 sequences, around 7.9% of them singletons, with roughly 29% in the top ten. Material: CD8+ T cells sorted from PBMCs, obtained 10 to 11 days after the first yellow fever vaccination. These TCRs come from a man younger than 35 who received the YFV17D yellow fever vaccine.

There are many counts of this clonotype. The rearrangement joins TRBV20-1 to TRBJ1-2; D is possibly TRBD1 (5 bases). CDR1 DFQATT and CDR2 SNEGSKA come from the germline V gene (reference sequence). Deletions cut 0 bases from V and 5 bases from J, with 16 bases between. This CDR3 contains 15 residues. The CDR3 sequence: CSARDTGEKGYGYTF. The CDR3 DNA follows: TGCAGTGCTAGAGATACGGGGGAGAAGGGGTATGGCTACACCTTC.

This clonotype was observed many times. This chain connects TRBV25-1 to TRBJ1-6; D is perhaps TRBD1 (6 bases). Trimming removed 4 bases at V and 10 bases at J, with 14 bases between. CDR3 length: 14 amino acids. CDR1 is MGHDK and CDR2 is SYGVNS in the germline V gene. CDR3 sequence: CASSAAGAGSPLHF. DNA for the CDR3: TGTGCCAGCAGTGCTGCGGGGGCAGGCTCACCCCTCCACTTT.

The sample holds many counts of this clonotype. This rearrangement joins TRBV4-1 to TRBJ2-3, with D possibly matching TRBD2 (5 bases). Germline values: CDR1 MGHRA, CDR2 YSYEKL. This CDR3 spans 17 amino acids. V lost 4 bases to trimming and J lost 2 bases, with 19 bases between them. The CDR3 loop reads CASSPVGKGGSTDTQYF. CDR3 in DNA: TGCGCCAGCAGCCCGGTCGGGAAGGGTGGTTCCACAGATACGCAGTATTTT.

There are many counts of this clonotype. The rearrangement uses TRBV30 and TRBJ2-7; possible D gene TRBD2, 6 bases. V lost 2 bases to trimming and J lost 0 bases, with 11 bases between them. Per germline, CDR1 GTSNPN and CDR2 SVGIG (reference sequence). CDR3 length equals 14 residues. The CDR3 nucleotides read TGTGCCTGGAGTTCCGGCGGGGCCTCCTACGAGCAGTACTTC. Residues: CAWSSGGASYEQYF.

In this sample, this clonotype turned up many times. This rearrangement joins TRBV18 to TRBJ1-1, with D possibly being TRBD1 (5 bases). Trimming stripped 2 bases from V and 1 base from J, with 14 bases between. CDR3 size: 16 residues. Per germline, CDR1 KGHSH and CDR2 LQKENI. The CDR3 loop is CASSPSRGAENTEAFF. In DNA, the CDR3 is TGTGCCAGCTCACCAAGTAGAGGGGCGGAGAACACTGAAGCTTTCTTT.

This clonotype showed up many times. The genes are TRBV9 and TRBJ2-3; TRBD2 matches 8 bases. The CDR3 is made up of 16 amino acids. After removal of 4 bases from V and 4 bases from J, the junction contained 11 bases not matched to a gene. Germline CDR1 is SGDLS and CDR2 is YYNGEE. The CDR3 DNA reads TGTGCCAGCAGCCCTAGGATAGCGGGGTTTTCAGATACGCAGTATTTT. Translated: CASSPRIAGFSDTQYF.

The chain is built from TRBV24-1 and TRBJ1-2; D is unclear. CDR3 length equals 16 residues. Germline CDR1 and CDR2: KGHDR and SFDVKD. Between the trimmed V and J ends, which lost 2 bases and 7 bases, there was a span of 19 bases. CDR3 in amino acids: CATSDSRLGILAGYTF. DNA for the CDR3: TGTGCCACCAGTGATTCCCGGCTTGGGATCCTCGCTGGCTACACCTTC.

This clonotype has at least ten counts. The genes are TRBV7-2 and TRBJ1-4; TRBD1 might be the D (5 bases). Trimming removed 1 base at V and 7 bases at J, with 13 bases between. Germline V gene lookup returns CDR1 SGHTA and CDR2 FQGNSA. The CDR3 length is 15 residues. The DNA for the CDR3 is TGTGCCAGCAGCTTAGTTCCAGGGAGAATTGAAAAACTGTTTTTT. Encoded protein: CASSLVPGRIEKLFF. Combining the CDR3 with reference TRBV7-2 and TRBJ1-4 gives the whole variable domain GAGVSQSPSNKVTEKGKDVELRCDPISGHTALYWYRQSLGQGLEFLIYFQGNSAPDKSGLPSDRFSAERTGGSVSTLTIQRTQQEDSAVYLCASSLVPGRIEKLFFGSGTQLSVL.

This clonotype has only a few counts. J is TRBJ2-3 and V is TRBV11-2; 9 bases are shared with TRBD1. Germline lookup yields CDR1 SGHAT and CDR2 FQNNGV. V lost 0 bases, J lost 3 bases, and 13 bases stayed unmatched. The CDR3 sequence is 19 residues long. The CDR3 DNA follows: TGTGCCAGCAGCTTAGATGGGTGGGGACAGGGAGAGGCAACAGATACGCAGTATTTT. Protein sequence: CASSLDGWGQGEATDTQYF.

This clonotype was counted ten times or more. This chain links TRBV9 with TRBJ2-1, with D unresolved. Trimming stripped 3 bases from V and 4 bases from J, with 5 bases between. The germline V gene has CDR1 SGDLS and CDR2 YYNGEE. The CDR3 extends over 12 amino acids. CDR3: CASSAGYNEQFF. CDR3 nucleotides: TGTGCCAGCAGCGCAGGATACAATGAGCAGTTCTTC.

This clonotype appeared many times. The chain is built from TRBV6-4 and TRBJ2-1; 7 positions agree with TRBD2. Trimming cost V 8 bases and J 6 bases; bases outside gene matches: 10. From germline, CDR1 is MRHNA and CDR2 SNTAGT. The CDR3 sequence is 14 residues long. In nucleotides, the CDR3 is TGTGCCAGCTCATACGCCGGGGGGACCAATGAGCAGTTCTTC. Its protein product is CASSYAGGTNEQFF.

The chain employs TRBV7-9 and TRBJ2-5; unclear D gene. This CDR3 spans 11 amino acids. Germline values: CDR1 SEHNR, CDR2 FQNEAQ (reference sequence). V lost 3 bases to trimming and J lost 8 bases, with 7 bases between them. The CDR3 reads CASSFADTQYF. The CDR3 nucleotides are TGTGCCAGCAGCTTTGCGGATACCCAGTACTTC.

This clonotype appeared many times. V and J are TRBV5-1 and TRBJ1-1; weak D call: TRBD1 (6 bases). Trimming stripped 2 bases from V and 0 bases from J, with 8 bases between. Looked up from germline, CDR1 is SGHRS and CDR2 is YFSETQ. CDR3 size: 14 residues. The chain's CDR3 is CASSLWTVNTEAFF. In DNA form, the CDR3 reads TGCGCCAGCAGCTTATGGACAGTGAACACTGAAGCTTTCTTT.